What follows is one TCR beta chain and its context. The antigen remains undetermined. This sample is drawn from a study of brain metastases from non-small cell lung cancer. Assay used: immunoSEQ multiplex PCR; TCRdb lists only in-frame clones, some missing. The sample records approximately 150 clones, approximately 81% being singletons. Study-wide points: In nearly 65% of brain metastases, T-cell clones were expanded compared with matched primary tumors. Brain metastases shared most TCR repertoire with primaries, with sparse T cells. T-cell infiltration was lower in brain metastases than primaries (P < 0.001).

This CDR3 contains 14 residues. The germline gives CDR1 SGHTA, CDR2 FQGNSA. V dropped 6 bases and J dropped 3 bases, with 11 bases sitting between them. The sample comprised tissue from a brain metastasis. The chain couples TRBV7-2 to TRBJ2-2; no firm D call. The receptor's source is a donor at least 40 years old with non-small cell lung cancer. As DNA, the CDR3 is TGTGCCAGCAGGGAGACCCGGGACACCGGGGAGCTGTTTTTT. Protein sequence: CASRETRDTGELFF.